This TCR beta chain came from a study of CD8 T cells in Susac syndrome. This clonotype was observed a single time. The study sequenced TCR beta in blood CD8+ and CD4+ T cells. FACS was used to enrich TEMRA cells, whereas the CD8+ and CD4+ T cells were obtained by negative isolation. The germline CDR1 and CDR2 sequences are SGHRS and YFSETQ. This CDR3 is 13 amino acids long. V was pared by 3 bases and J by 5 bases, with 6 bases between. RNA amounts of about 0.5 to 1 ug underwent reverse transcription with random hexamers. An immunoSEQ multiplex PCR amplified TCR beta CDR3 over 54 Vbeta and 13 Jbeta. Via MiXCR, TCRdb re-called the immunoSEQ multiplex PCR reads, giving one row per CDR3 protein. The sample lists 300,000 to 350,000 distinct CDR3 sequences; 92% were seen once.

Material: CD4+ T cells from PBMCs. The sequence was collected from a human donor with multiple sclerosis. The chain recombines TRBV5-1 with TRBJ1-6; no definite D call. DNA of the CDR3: TGCGCCAGCAGCTCGAACGATAATTCACCCCTCCACTTT. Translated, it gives CASSSNDNSPLHF. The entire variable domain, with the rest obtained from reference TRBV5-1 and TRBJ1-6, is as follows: KAGVTQTPRYLIKTRGQQVTLSCSPISGHRSVSWYQQTPGQGLQFLFEYFSETQRNKGNFPGRFSGRQFSNSRSEMNVSTLELGDSALYLCASSSNDNSPLHFGNGTRLTVT.